Listed below are T cell receptor beta chains from one sample, sequenced in a study of blood T cell repertoires in COVID-19. Generated by immunoSEQ multiplex PCR, the TCRdb table keeps only in-frame clones and is missing some. The sample shows about 500,000 clones, about 89% of them seen only once. The sequencing input was peripheral blood. The origin of the receptors is a woman aged 45-59 years with COVID-19, enrolled during active disease. The CDR3 runs from the conserved cysteine through the conserved F or W. D genes are given only for firm matches. Clone size is stated in some rows and not others, as once, few, many or a class when expanded.

>-|TRBJ1-6|-|TRBV5-4
CASSLAGAGNSPLHF
TGTGCCAGCAGCTTGGCCGGGGCGGGAAATTCACCCCTCCACTTT
>-|TRBJ1-4|-|TRBV2
CASSWTAANEKLFF
TGTGCCAGCAGCTGGACAGCTGCTAATGAAAAACTGTTTTTT
>-|TRBJ1-4|-|TRBV5-1
CASSLARGSTNEKLFF
TGCGCCAGCAGCTTGGCCAGGGGCTCAACTAATGAAAAACTGTTTTTT
>-|TRBJ2-7|TRBD2|TRBV7-6
CASSSGLAAGGSTYEQYF
TGTGCCAGCAGCTCAGGACTTGCAGCGGGGGGCTCTACCTACGAGCAGTACTTC
>-|TRBJ2-7|-|TRBV6-5
CASSYSAGDEQYF
TGTGCCAGCAGTTACTCTGCGGGCGACGAGCAGTACTTC
>-|TRBJ1-1|-|TRBV30
CAWSAWTGTEAFF
TGTGCCTGGAGTGCCTGGACCGGGACAGAAGCTTTCTTT
>once|TRBJ2-1|-|TRBV4-1
CASSPGTASSYNEQFF
TGCGCCAGCAGCCCGGGGACTGCAAGCTCCTACAATGAGCAGTTCTTC
>-|TRBJ2-1|TRBD1|TRBV10-1
CASSPIGQGARGEQFF
TGCGCCAGCAGTCCGATCGGACAGGGGGCGCGTGGTGAGCAGTTCTTC
>-|TRBJ2-1|TRBD2|TRBV19
CASSILAGGTRYNEQFF
TGTGCCAGTAGTATTCTAGCGGGGGGGACTAGATACAATGAGCAGTTCTTC
>-|TRBJ2-7|-|TRBV19
CASRDSYEQYF
TGTGCCAGTAGGGACAGCTACGAGCAGTACTTC
>-|TRBJ1-3|TRBD1|TRBV12-3/TRBV12-4
CASSFGGQGYF
TGTGCCAGCAGTTTTGGGGGACAGGGGTATTTT
>once|TRBJ1-2|-|TRBV6-1
CASSDGTVYYGYTF
TGTGCCAGCAGTGACGGGACTGTGTACTATGGCTACACCTTC
>few|TRBJ2-3|-|TRBV2
CASSEVYRGTDTQYF
TGTGCCAGCAGTGAAGTGTACAGGGGCACAGATACGCAGTATTTT
>-|TRBJ1-2|TRBD1|TRBV28
CASSLLRGDRVRTYGYTF
TGTGCCAGCAGTTTACTAAGGGGGGACAGGGTGCGGACCTATGGCTACACCTTC
>-|TRBJ1-1|-|TRBV9
CASSVGSGHKGNTEAFF
TGTGCCAGCAGCGTAGGTTCAGGGCACAAGGGGAACACTGAAGCTTTCTTT
>-|TRBJ2-2|TRBD2|TRBV7-8
CASSLGPGTTNTGELFF
TGTGCCAGCAGCTTAGGCCCCGGGACTACGAACACCGGGGAGCTGTTTTTT
>once|TRBJ2-7|-|TRBV3-1/TRBV3-2
CASSHAHFEQYF
TGTGCCAGCAGCCATGCCCACTTCGAGCAGTACTTC
>-|TRBJ2-7|-|TRBV29-1
CSVGEYEQYF
TGCAGCGTTGGTGAGTACGAGCAGTACTTC
>-|TRBJ1-2|-|TRBV4-1
CASSERFSGGPRPYGYTF
TGCGCCAGCAGCGAAAGGTTCAGCGGCGGGCCCCGGCCCTATGGCTACACCTTC
>-|TRBJ1-5|TRBD1|TRBV6-1
CASSEWAGGPGNQPQHF
TGTGCCAGCAGTGAATGGGCAGGGGGCCCCGGCAATCAGCCCCAGCATTTT
>-|TRBJ1-4|TRBD1|TRBV24-1
CATSSPTGGDEKLFF
TGTGCCACCAGTTCCCCGACAGGGGGAGATGAAAAACTGTTTTTT
>-|TRBJ1-2|-|TRBV30
CAWSRGGDYGYTF
TGTGCCTGGAGTAGGGGGGGTGACTATGGCTACACCTTC
>-|TRBJ2-3|TRBD2|TRBV9
CASSGLAGTTDTQYF
TGTGCCAGCAGCGGCCTAGCGGGGACCACAGATACGCAGTATTTT
>-|TRBJ1-3|TRBD1|TRBV3-1/TRBV3-2
CASSQDTGQETYGTIYF
TGTGCCAGCAGCCAAGATACGGGACAGGAAACTTATGGCACCATATATTTT
>-|TRBJ2-2|TRBD1|TRBV3-1/TRBV3-2
CASSTKATGGTGELFF
TGTGCCAGCAGCACTAAGGCGACAGGGGGCACCGGGGAGCTGTTTTTT
>-|TRBJ1-5|-|TRBV6-2/TRBV6-3
CASCPSWAGFNQPQHF
TGTGCCAGCTGCCCGTCCTGGGCAGGCTTCAATCAGCCCCAGCATTTT
>once|TRBJ1-5|-|TRBV2
CASWGLDQPQHF
TGTGCCAGCTGGGGGCTCGATCAGCCCCAGCATTTT
>once|TRBJ1-2|-|TRBV6-1
CASSEVGAGGYTF
TGTGCCAGCAGTGAAGTGGGGGCTGGGGGCTACACCTTC
>few|TRBJ1-5|TRBD1|TRBV15
CATSRGQVNQPQHF
TGTGCCACCAGCAGGGGACAGGTAAATCAGCCCCAGCATTTT
>-|TRBJ1-6|-|TRBV16
CASSLLGGTYNSPLHF
TGTGCCAGCAGCCTACTTGGGGGGACCTATAATTCACCCCTCCACTTT
>-|TRBJ1-2|-|TRBV5-4
CASSSRGNYGYTF
TGTGCCAGCAGCTCCAGGGGTAACTATGGCTACACCTTC
>-|TRBJ1-2|-|TRBV6-5
CASSYSGGGLYGYTF
TGTGCCAGCAGTTACTCCGGCGGGGGTCTCTATGGCTACACCTTC
>-|TRBJ2-1|-|TRBV7-2
CASSLDGSSYNEQFF
TGTGCCAGCAGCTTAGACGGTAGCTCCTACAATGAGCAGTTCTTC